The 14 T cell receptor beta chains listed next were all sequenced from one sample in a study of T cells after yellow fever vaccination. TCRdb reprocessed the 5' RACE reads with MiXCR, giving one entry per CDR3 protein. The sample carries approximately 580,000 distinct CDR3 sequences, 17% recorded once. This specimen consisted of PBMCs, obtained 5 days after the first yellow fever vaccination. The receptor source for this set is a man younger than 30 who received the YFV17D yellow fever vaccine.

This clonotype was counted only a few times. The chain couples TRBV4-1 to TRBJ2-1, with a tentative D call TRBD1 (5 bases). In germline, CDR1 is MGHRA, CDR2 YSYEKL. The CDR3 sequence is 14 residues long. V was cut by 1 base and J by 1 base, with 5 bases left in between. The CDR3 DNA follows: TGCGCCAGCAGCCAAGGACAGTCCTACAATGAGCAGTTCTTC. Translated, it gives CASSQGQSYNEQFF.

This clonotype was counted a few times. The chain employs TRBV6-6 and TRBJ2-1, with a weak D call TRBD1 (5 bases). V was clipped by 5 bases and J by 9 bases, with 14 bases between them. Germline V gene data show CDR1 as MNHNY and CDR2 as SVGAGI (reference sequence). The length of the CDR3 is 13 residues. CDR3 loop: CASSPGSWGEQFF. CDR3 nucleotides: TGTGCCAGCAGTCCAGGGTCTTGGGGTGAGCAGTTCTTC.

The table lists this clonotype with a few counts. This chain joins TRBV5-1 and TRBJ1-2; D possibly corresponds to TRBD1 (5 bases). CDR3 length: 16 residues. The V and J ends lost 5 bases and 0 bases respectively, with 17 bases between them. Germline values: CDR1 SGHRS, CDR2 YFSETQ. The CDR3 region has the DNA TGCGCCAGCAGGCCCTACCGGGACGGAGCTAACTATGGCTACACCTTC. Residues: CASRPYRDGANYGYTF. Drawing the rest from reference TRBV5-1 and TRBJ1-2, the complete variable domain is KAGVTQTPRYLIKTRGQQVTLSCSPISGHRSVSWYQQTPGQGLQFLFEYFSETQRNKGNFPGRFSGRQFSNSRSEMNVSTLELGDSALYLCASRPYRDGANYGYTFGSGTRLTVV.

The V and J genes are TRBV7-3 and TRBJ2-3; 7 bases agree with TRBD2. CDR3 length equals 16 residues. Germline V gene lookup returns CDR1 SGHTA and CDR2 FQGTGA. J was trimmed by 4 bases and V by 2 bases; bases with no gene match: 9. The CDR3 DNA follows: TGTGCCAGCAGCTTAGTGGGGGACTATCCCCCAGATACGCAGTATTTT. It codes for CASSLVGDYPPDTQYF.

This chain links TRBV12-3 or TRBV12-4 with TRBJ2-7, with 7 bases matching TRBD1. The V gene end was trimmed by 4 bases and the J gene end by 2 bases; junction bases not matched to a gene: 5. The CDR3 length is 14 residues. The CDR3 protein is CASSYRGPTYEQYF. CDR3 nucleotide sequence: TGTGCCAGCAGTTACAGGGGCCCGACCTACGAGCAGTACTTC.

The V gene is TRBV6-5, the J gene TRBJ2-2; possibly TRBD1 or TRBD2 for D (5 bases each). Germline CDR1 reads MNHEY; CDR2 reads SVGAGI. This CDR3 is 14 amino acids long. V was trimmed by 2 bases and J by 15 bases, leaving 19 bases between them. The CDR3 DNA sequence: TGTGCCAGCAGTTACCAGACGAGTTGGGGACGGTTGTTTTTT. Its protein product is CASSYQTSWGRLFF.

The CDR3 DNA follows: TGCGCCAGCAGCTTCACAGGGGGCGGAAATTCACCCCTCCACTTT. Translated: CASSFTGGGNSPLHF. V is TRBV5-1 and J is TRBJ1-6; 9 bases align to TRBD1. J gave up 7 bases and V 2 bases, and 4 bases lay outside the gene matches. The CDR3 is 15 residues long. Germline lookup yields CDR1 SGHRS and CDR2 YFSETQ.

The chain combines TRBV5-5 with TRBJ1-1, with 9 bases identical to TRBD1. With V trimmed by 5 bases and J by 8 bases, 16 bases remained unmatched. The CDR3 runs 16 residues. Germline loops: CDR1 SGHKS, CDR2 YYEKEE (reference sequence). In nucleotides, the CDR3 is TGTGCCAGCAGTCTTGAAGGTGGGACAGGGTCTCTAGAAGCTTTCTTT. Amino acid sequence: CASSLEGGTGSLEAFF.

This sequence joins TRBV24-1 and TRBJ2-1, with TRBD2 matching 7 bases. V lost 4 bases to trimming and J lost 0 bases; unmatched junction nucleotides: 11. The CDR3 length is 18 residues. Germline lookup yields CDR1 KGHDR and CDR2 SFDVKD. The CDR3, as DNA: TGTGCCACCAGTGACCCCAAGACTAGCCGGAGCTCCTACAATGAGCAGTTCTTC. It codes for CATSDPKTSRSSYNEQFF.

This clonotype was detected many times. This chain connects TRBV5-1 to TRBJ1-5; D may be TRBD1 (5 bases). V lost 3 bases and J 4 bases, leaving 11 bases between the germline ends. There are 14 residues in the CDR3. Germline V gene sequence: CDR1 SGHRS, CDR2 YFSETQ. CDR3 DNA: TGCGCCAGCAGCTGGGGGTCTCTAAATCAGCCCCAGCATTTT. Translated, it gives CASSWGSLNQPQHF.

This clonotype was seen more than once but under ten times. The rearrangement links TRBV12-3 or TRBV12-4 to TRBJ2-7, with D tentatively TRBD1 or TRBD2 (5 bases each). With 8 bases removed from V and 0 bases from J, the gap between germline ends came to 14 bases. The CDR3 extends over 14 amino acids. CDR3 coding DNA: TGTGCCAGCGGACTGACAGCAGCCTCCTACGAGCAGTACTTC. It translates to CASGLTAASYEQYF.

This clonotype was seen a handful of times. Mismatch with germline at one junction end may stem from a read error. The chain has TRBV10-3 and TRBJ2-1; TRBD2 might be the D (6 bases). The CDR3 spans 13 residues. Germline V gene sequence: CDR1 ENHRY, CDR2 SYGVKD. CDR3 in DNA: TGTGCCATCAGCCCTCACGGGGGAGACGAGGGGATCTTC. Amino acids: CAISPHGGDEGIF.

This clonotype was recorded a few times. V and J are TRBV7-6 and TRBJ2-5; TRBD2 aligns across 11 bases. The CDR3 covers 20 residues. Germline CDR1 reads SGHVS; CDR2 reads FNYEAQ. V shed 5 bases, J shed 5 bases, and the junction held 22 bases outside the gene matches. CDR3 bases: TGTGCCAGCAGCCTCACTCCACTGACTAGCGGGGCATCAGCCACGGAGACCCAGTACTTC. It yields the protein CASSLTPLTSGASATETQYF.

This sequence joins TRBV12-3 or TRBV12-4 and TRBJ2-7, with D possibly TRBD1 on 6 matching bases. This CDR3 contains 13 residues. With 7 bases removed from V and 2 bases from J, the gap between germline ends came to 12 bases. CDR3 in amino acids: CASKQTGTYEQYF. The CDR3 nucleotides are TGTGCCAGCAAACAAACAGGGACCTACGAGCAGTACTTC.